These 15 T cell receptor beta chains share one sample of origin, sequenced in a study of shared clonotypes between healthy human individuals. Terminally differentiated effector memory CD45RA+ cells were left out of the naive CD8 fraction, which was CD45RO-negative and positively selected for CCR7. Measured with immunoSEQ multiplex PCR; TCRdb has only the in-frame clones, and not every one. In the table there are 550,000 to 600,000 clones, roughly 98% of which are singletons. Sequenced: naive CD8+ T cells sorted from blood. The receptors stem from a man aged 25-45 years in good health.

The gene calls are TRBV27 and TRBJ1-1; no firm D call. The V end lost 0 bases, the J end lost 1 base, and 6 bases lay between the germline ends. This CDR3 comprises 14 residues. Germline V gene data show CDR1 as MNHEY and CDR2 as SMNVEV (reference sequence). CDR3 amino acids: CASSLSGKNTEAFF. As DNA, the CDR3 is TGTGCCAGCAGTTTATCAGGAAAGAACACTGAAGCTTTCTTT.

The rearrangement joins TRBV29-1 to TRBJ2-1; 10 bases are shared with TRBD2. The CDR3 has 14 amino acids. The V and J ends lost 3 bases and 8 bases, in that order; junction bases with no gene match: 7. Germline V CDR1 and CDR2: SQVTM, ANQGSEA. The chain's CDR3 is CSVEGLAGEDEQFF. In DNA form, the CDR3 reads TGCAGCGTTGAGGGGCTAGCGGGAGAAGATGAGCAGTTCTTC.

The chain combines TRBV18 with TRBJ2-7, with D possibly being TRBD2 (6 bases). The germline V gene has CDR1 KGHSH and CDR2 LQKENI. Trimming removed 5 bases from V and 6 bases from J, with 17 bases in between. The CDR3 is 14 residues long. The CDR3 sequence: CASSSRDFRVEQYF. DNA of the CDR3: TGTGCCAGCTCATCACGGGACTTCAGAGTCGAGCAGTACTTC.

This sequence joins TRBV2 and TRBJ2-5; TRBD1 aligns across 9 bases. This CDR3 contains 14 residues. The V segment lost 8 bases and the J segment 7 bases; nucleotides outside the gene matches: 11. Germline CDR1 SNHLY, CDR2 FYNNEI. CDR3 coding DNA: TGTGCCAGCTTCTCCGGGACAGGGTCTGGGACCCAGTACTTC. Amino acids: CASFSGTGSGTQYF.

The rearrangement uses TRBV5-4 and TRBJ1-1, with 11 bases aligning to TRBD1. The germline V gene encodes CDR1 SGHNT and CDR2 YYREEE (reference sequence). V was clipped by 4 bases and J by 7 bases; unmatched bases: 12. The CDR3 covers 16 residues. The CDR3 loop is CASSRMDRGQEGEAFF. Written as DNA, the CDR3 is TGTGCCAGCAGCAGGATGGACAGGGGGCAGGAGGGTGAAGCTTTCTTT.

The chain carries TRBV6-6 and TRBJ2-7, with a possible D match to TRBD2 (5 bases). CDR1 is MNHNY, CDR2 SVGAGI, per germline (reference sequence). The CDR3 contains 15 residues. V lost 0 bases and J 3 bases, leaving 12 bases between the germline ends. The CDR3 DNA sequence: TGTGCCAGCAGTTACTCGCCAAGCGGAGGCTACGAGCAGTACTTC. It specifies CASSYSPSGGYEQYF.

The chain carries TRBV7-8 and TRBJ1-5; D unresolved. This CDR3 is 15 amino acids long. V lost 3 bases to trimming and J lost 2 bases, with 11 bases between them. CDR1 is SGHVS and CDR2 is FQNEAQ in the germline V gene. Here the CDR3 reads CASSFFRGGNQPQHF. The CDR3 bases are TGTGCCAGCAGCTTTTTTCGGGGAGGCAATCAGCCCCAGCATTTT.

This rearrangement joins TRBV7-6 to TRBJ2-7; 9 nucleotides line up with TRBD1. The CDR3 runs 11 residues. Germline CDR1 is SGHVS and CDR2 is FNYEAQ. CDR3 nucleotides: TGTGCCAGCAGCTCGGGACAGGGTTTGCTTGTC. Translation: CASSSGQGLLV.

This rearrangement joins TRBV10-1 to TRBJ2-3, with TRBD2 matching 8 bases. V trimming: 3 bases; J trimming: 6 bases; junction bases outside the gene matches: 11. Germline assignment: CDR1 WNHNN and CDR2 SYGVQD (reference sequence). CDR3 length: 16 amino acids. DNA of the CDR3: TGCGCCAGCAGTGACTGGGGGACTAGGTCTTTCGATACGCAGTATTTT. Protein: CASSDWGTRSFDTQYF.

The rearrangement joins TRBV6-1 to TRBJ1-2; D ambiguous. CDR3 length: 9 amino acids. V was clipped by 10 bases and J by 3 bases, with 3 bases between them. The germline V gene has CDR1 MNHNS and CDR2 SASEGT. CDR3 coding DNA: TGTGCCACCGACTATGGCTACACCTTC. Its translation is CATDYGYTF.

This clone was seen only once. This rearrangement joins TRBV2 to TRBJ2-7, with D perhaps being TRBD1 or TRBD2 (5 bases each). Trimming took 2 bases from V and 4 from J, leaving 18 bases between them. Per germline, CDR1 SNHLY and CDR2 FYNNEI. This CDR3 region has 16 residues. CDR3 nucleotide sequence: TGTGCCAGCAGTGAATTCCCCGGGACGGATAGTTACGAGCAGTACTTC. Its translation is CASSEFPGTDSYEQYF.

This chain joins TRBV7-2 and TRBJ2-3; the match to TRBD1 covers 9 bases. The V segment lost 4 bases and the J segment 4 bases; nucleotides outside the gene matches: 3. Per the germline V gene, CDR1 is SGHTA and CDR2 is FQGNSA. The CDR3 is 14 residues long. The CDR3: CASSWGQGADTQYF. The CDR3 DNA is TGTGCCAGCAGCTGGGGACAGGGTGCAGATACGCAGTATTTT.

This chain uses TRBV6-1 with TRBJ2-1; 9 nucleotides line up with TRBD1. V was clipped by 2 bases and J by 6 bases; unmatched bases: 5. This CDR3 has 15 residues. From germline, CDR1 is MNHNS and CDR2 SASEGT. In DNA, the CDR3 is TGTGCCAGCAGTGAATTCGGGACAGGGTTCAATGAGCAGTTCTTC. The encoded protein is CASSEFGTGFNEQFF.

V is TRBV30 and J is TRBJ2-2; D gene unclear. The CDR3 covers 12 residues. Germline V gives CDR1 GTSNPN, CDR2 SVGIG (reference sequence). Trimming removed 4 bases at V and 7 bases at J, with 10 bases between. The CDR3 region is CAWNYWIGELFF. CDR3 nucleotide sequence: TGTGCCTGGAATTACTGGATCGGGGAGCTGTTTTTT.

The chain is built from TRBV11-1 and TRBJ1-1, with TRBD1 identical over 7 bases. Per the germline V gene, CDR1 is SGHAT and CDR2 is FQDESV (reference sequence). V lost 7 bases to trimming and J lost 1 base; unmatched junction nucleotides: 3. CDR3 length equals 13 residues. This CDR3 reads CASTRQGNTEAFF. Here the CDR3 DNA reads TGTGCCAGCACACGACAGGGGAACACTGAAGCTTTCTTT.